Each of the 11 T cell receptor beta chains below was sequenced from the same sample in a study of blood T cell repertoires in COVID-19. The table came from immunoSEQ multiplex PCR; TCRdb's copy has only in-frame clones and leaves some out. The sample lists 55,000 to 80,000 clones, about 80% occurring once. The sequencing input was peripheral blood. The receptors come from a woman in her 70s with acute or convalescent COVID-19.

The chain has TRBV28 and TRBJ1-4; D perhaps matches TRBD1 (5 bases). Germline assignment: CDR1 MDHEN and CDR2 SYDVKM. V lost 3 bases and J lost 6, with 14 bases in between. The CDR3 contains 15 residues. CDR3 amino acids: CASSFPRGGDEKLFF. The CDR3 DNA follows: TGTGCCAGCAGTTTCCCGAGGGGAGGGGATGAAAAACTGTTTTTT. Full variable domain (rest looked up from reference TRBV28 and TRBJ1-4): DVKVTQSSRYLVKRTGEKVFLECVQDMDHENMFWYRQDPGLGLRLIYFSYDVKMKEKGDIPEGYSVSREKKERFSLILESASTNQTSMYLCASSFPRGGDEKLFFGSGTQLSVL.

This sequence joins TRBV6-1 and TRBJ2-1; 7 bases agree with TRBD2. CDR3 length: 16 residues. Germline loops: CDR1 MNHNS, CDR2 SASEGT. V trimming: 4 bases; J trimming: 0 bases; junction bases outside the gene matches: 6. The CDR3 spells CASSVGGGSSYNEQFF. For the CDR3, the DNA is TGTGCCAGCAGTGTGGGGGGGGGATCCTCCTACAATGAGCAGTTCTTC.

V is TRBV6-4 and J is TRBJ2-2, with 8 bases that match TRBD1. CDR1 and CDR2 (germline): MRHNA, SNTAGT. The CDR3 loop spans 17 amino acids. The junction had 11 bases not matched to a gene; V was cut back by 8 bases and J by 0 bases. As DNA, the CDR3 is TGTGCCAGCTCCGTGTCGCTGACAGGGGCGAACACCGGGGAGCTGTTTTTT. Translating it yields CASSVSLTGANTGELFF.

The rearrangement joins TRBV11-2 to TRBJ1-5, with no clear D. CDR3 length equals 13 residues. Trimming pared 2 bases from V and 4 bases from J, leaving 6 bases between. Per the germline V gene, CDR1 is SGHAT and CDR2 is FQNNGV. Written as DNA, the CDR3 is TGTGCCAGCAGCTTATCCAGGAATCAGCCCCAGCATTTT. Encoded protein: CASSLSRNQPQHF.

V and J are TRBV5-5 and TRBJ2-1; 14 positions match TRBD2. The germline CDR1 and CDR2 sequences are SGHKS and YYEKEE (reference sequence). The trim removed 1 base at V and 7 bases at J, leaving 4 bases unmatched. This CDR3 region has 16 residues. The CDR3 DNA reads as TGTGCCAGCAGCTTGCGCGGGACTAGCGGGAGTAATGAGCAGTTCTTC. This sequence encodes CASSLRGTSGSNEQFF.

The genes are TRBV5-1 and TRBJ1-4; the D gene is possibly TRBD1 (5 bases). The CDR3 consists of 14 residues. The V gene's germline CDR1 is SGHRS and CDR2 YFSETQ. V was clipped by 4 bases and J by 5 bases, with 12 bases between them. CDR3 DNA: TGCGCCAGCAGCCCCGACAGCAAAAATGAAAAACTGTTTTTT. Protein product: CASSPDSKNEKLFF.

This clone has more than one count but fewer than ten. In nucleotides, the CDR3 is TGTGCCAGCAGCCGGATCACAGGGAAGGGGGGCTACACCTTC. This codes for CASSRITGKGGYTF. The J gene is TRBJ1-2, the V gene TRBV14; tentatively, D is TRBD1 (6 bases). CDR1 SGHDN and CDR2 FVKESK come from the germline V gene. This CDR3 region has 14 residues. V was cut by 4 bases and J by 8 bases, with 17 bases left in between.

This clone was found a few times. The chain links TRBV6-5 to TRBJ1-4; D gene ambiguous. Germline CDR1 MNHEY, CDR2 SVGAGI. The V gene lost 0 bases and the J gene lost 0 bases, with 5 bases spanning the gap. There are 15 residues in the CDR3. CDR3 nucleotides: TGTGCCAGCAGTTACTCGCGGGCAACTAATGAAAAACTGTTTTTT. Its protein is CASSYSRATNEKLFF.

This chain uses TRBV9 with TRBJ2-5, with D tentatively TRBD1 (6 bases). V was shortened by 4 bases and J by 5 bases, with 21 bases between the two germline ends. There are 16 residues in the CDR3. Germline CDR1 is SGDLS and CDR2 is YYNGEE. CDR3 sequence reads: CASSKTGTPSGETQYF. The CDR3 DNA is TGTGCCAGCAGCAAAACCGGGACACCTTCGGGGGAGACCCAGTACTTC.

The chain carries TRBV7-2 and TRBJ2-2; a possible D gene is TRBD1 (5 bases). The CDR3 contains 14 residues. Trimming took 6 bases from V and 6 from J, leaving 14 bases between them. The germline V gene has CDR1 SGHTA and CDR2 FQGNSA. CDR3 in amino acids: CASSPDRDAGELFF. In nucleotides, the CDR3 is TGTGCCAGCAGTCCCGACAGAGACGCCGGGGAGCTGTTTTTT.

This clone was seen a single time. This chain connects TRBV5-6 to TRBJ1-2; the match to TRBD1 covers 9 bases. The germline V gene has CDR1 SGHDT and CDR2 YYEEEE. The CDR3 runs 14 residues. Losses at the gene ends were 5 bases for V and 4 bases for J; bases not matched to a gene: 6. The CDR3 DNA reads TGTGCCAGCAGTCCGACAGGGGGAGGCTATGGCTACACCTTC. It encodes CASSPTGGGYGYTF.